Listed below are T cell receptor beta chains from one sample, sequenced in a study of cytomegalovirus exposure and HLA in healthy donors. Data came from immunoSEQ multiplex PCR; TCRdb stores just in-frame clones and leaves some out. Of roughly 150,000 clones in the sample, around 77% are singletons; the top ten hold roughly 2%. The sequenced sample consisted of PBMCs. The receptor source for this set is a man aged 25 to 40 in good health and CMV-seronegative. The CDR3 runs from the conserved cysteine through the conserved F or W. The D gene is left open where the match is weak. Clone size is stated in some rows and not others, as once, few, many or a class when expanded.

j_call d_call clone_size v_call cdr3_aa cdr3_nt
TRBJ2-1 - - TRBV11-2 CASSPSHNEQFF TGTGCCAGCAGCCCGAGCCACAATGAGCAGTTCTTC
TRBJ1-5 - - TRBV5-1 CASSPAGHSNQPQHF TGCGCCAGCAGCCCCGCAGGACATAGCAATCAGCCCCAGCATTTT
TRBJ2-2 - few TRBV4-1 CASSQEPGLTNTGELFF TGCGCCAGCAGCCAAGAACCCGGACTCACGAACACCGGGGAGCTGTTTTTT
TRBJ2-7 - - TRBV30 CAWSRGYEQYF TGTGCCTGGAGTAGGGGGTACGAGCAGTACTTC
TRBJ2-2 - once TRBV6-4 CASSSGTGELFF TGTGCCAGCAGTTCCGGGACCGGGGAGCTGTTTTTT
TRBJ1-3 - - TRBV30 CAWGGLGNTIYF TGTGCCTGGGGCGGCCTCGGAAACACCATATATTTT
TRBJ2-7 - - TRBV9 CASSGQETLNEYEQYF TGTGCCAGCAGCGGACAGGAGACCTTGAATGAATACGAGCAGTACTTC
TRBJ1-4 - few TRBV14 CASSQGARKANEKLFF TGTGCCAGCAGCCAAGGTGCGAGGAAGGCGAATGAAAAACTGTTTTTT
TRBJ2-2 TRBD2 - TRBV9 CASSVLADTGELFF TGTGCCAGCAGCGTACTAGCGGACACCGGGGAGCTGTTTTTT
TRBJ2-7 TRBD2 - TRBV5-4 CASSPSGTSYEQYF TGTGCCAGCAGCCCATCCGGGACTAGCTACGAGCAGTACTTC